This T cell receptor (beta chain) was sequenced during a study of blood T cells in healthy people across ages. The overall study: Capture by template switching was about one barcoded beta molecule per two T cells.

Through a sample-barcoded 5' primer and a J-beta primer mix, a second PCR was run for roughly 6 to 11 cycles. One entry per CDR3 protein results from TCRdb running MiXCR on the 5' RACE reads. The repertoire holds about 1.5 million distinct CDR3 sequences, with 35% to 45% as singletons. Germline assignment: CDR1 SSHAT and CDR2 FNYEAQ (reference sequence). The CDR3 length is 14 residues. This clonotype was observed a few times. Its target is not known. The junction does not match germline at one end; this may be a read error. General study findings and limits: Diversity estimates from one million T cells were considered underestimates. Lack of knowledge of donor CMV status possibly confounded expanded clonotype changes. Aged donors had fewer naive CD4+ cells and lower diversity than long-lived donors.

The receptor's source is a woman in her late teens or twenties in good health. The sample was blood. The rearrangement links TRBV7-7 to TRBJ2-1; unclear D gene. The CDR3 loop is CASSLSFSLNEQFF. The CDR3 nucleotides read TGTGCTAGCAGCTTATCCTTTTCTCTCAATGAGCAGTTCTTC.